The 9 T cell receptor beta chains presented below share a single source sample, sequenced in a study of T cells in Graves' hyperthyroidism and ophthalmopathy. TCR beta CDR3 regions were amplified from RNA. A set of HTBI primers served as the primers for a first-round RT-PCR of the TCR CDR3. TCRdb passed the multiplex PCR reads through MiXCR, listing each CDR3 protein once. The sample comprises a few hundred thousand distinct CDR3 sequences, approximately 16% of which are singletons, and approximately 19% rests with the top ten. The sample taken for sequencing was blood. Receptors were obtained from a woman in her sixties with Graves' ophthalmopathy.

The chain carries TRBV11-2 and TRBJ2-1; D might be TRBD1 or TRBD2, each matching 5 bases. This CDR3 has 14 residues. V was trimmed by 3 bases and J by 6 bases, leaving 12 bases between them. Germline CDR1 SGHAT, CDR2 FQNNGV. The CDR3 spells CASSFPGGVNEQFF. The CDR3, as DNA: TGTGCCAGCAGCTTTCCTGGGGGAGTCAATGAGCAGTTCTTC.

The chain couples TRBV7-6 to TRBJ2-1; tentative D call: TRBD2 (6 bases). The CDR3 has 14 residues. CDR1 and CDR2 (germline): SGHVS, FNYEAQ. V gave up 1 base and J gave up 7 bases, with 11 bases separating them. As DNA, the CDR3 is TGTGCCAGCAGCTTAGGGACTACGGGAAATGAGCAGTTCTTC. It yields the protein CASSLGTTGNEQFF.

The J gene is TRBJ2-2, the V gene TRBV2; D is unresolved. V lost 4 bases and J 2 bases, leaving 8 bases between the germline ends. There are 14 residues in the CDR3. CDR1 SNHLY and CDR2 FYNNEI come from the germline V gene. Written as DNA, the CDR3 is TGTGCCAGCAGTGTTGGATCCAACACCGGGGAGCTGTTTTTT. As protein: CASSVGSNTGELFF.

This clonotype has at least ten counts. This chain uses TRBV6-1 with TRBJ2-5; 10 nucleotides align to TRBD1. CDR3 size: 14 residues. Germline CDR1 MNHNS, CDR2 SASEGT. V shed 5 bases, J shed 5 bases, and the junction held 5 bases outside the gene matches. The CDR3 is CASSRDRGVETQYF. The CDR3 bases are TGTGCCAGCAGTCGGGACAGGGGAGTGGAGACCCAGTACTTC.

The chain has TRBV2 and TRBJ2-7, with D possibly TRBD1 on 6 matching bases. Between the trimmed V and J ends, which lost 7 bases and 4 bases, there was a span of 14 bases. This CDR3 is built from 13 residues. The V gene's germline CDR1 is SNHLY and CDR2 FYNNEI. CDR3 sequence: CASTRWTDYEQYF. DNA of the CDR3: TGTGCCAGCACCAGATGGACAGATTACGAGCAGTACTTC.

The chain employs TRBV4-1 and TRBJ2-2; possible D gene TRBD1, 6 bases. Trimming took 4 bases from V and 5 from J, leaving 20 bases between them. Germline V gene lookup returns CDR1 MGHRA and CDR2 YSYEKL. This CDR3 is built from 17 residues. CDR3 in DNA: TGCGCCAGCAGCCGTATCTCATGGCCTAGGGGGACCGGGGAGCTGTTTTTT. Protein product: CASSRISWPRGTGELFF.

The DNA of the CDR3 is TGTGCCAGTAGTATCAGCCCCCGAGACTATGGCTACACCTTC. Translation: CASSISPRDYGYTF. This rearrangement joins TRBV19 to TRBJ1-2; D gene unclear. The CDR3 is made up of 14 amino acids. Germline V gives CDR1 LNHDA, CDR2 SQIVND (reference sequence). The V end was cut by 3 bases, the J end by 3 bases, with 11 bases between.

The chain couples TRBV20-1 to TRBJ2-7; 13 bases line up with TRBD2. From germline, CDR1 is DFQATT and CDR2 SNEGSKA (reference sequence). With 6 bases clipped from V and 3 bases from J, the junction kept 5 bases outside the gene matches. This CDR3 has 14 amino acids. The CDR3, as DNA: TGCAGTGCGGTTGGGACTAGCGGGATCTACGAGCAGTACTTC. Amino acid sequence: CSAVGTSGIYEQYF.

This clonotype occurred many times. J is TRBJ2-3 and V is TRBV20-1; TRBD2 aligns across 8 bases. CDR3 length: 15 residues. V trimming: 6 bases; J trimming: 3 bases; junction bases outside the gene matches: 11. The germline V gene has CDR1 DFQATT and CDR2 SNEGSKA (reference sequence). CDR3 loop: CSAPPTGGRTDTQYF. The CDR3 DNA reads TGCAGTGCCCCCCCCACGGGAGGGCGTACAGATACGCAGTATTTT.